What follows are 29 T cell receptor beta chains derived from one specimen sequenced in a study of response to subunit inactivated influenza vaccine (dated by TCRdb to the late 2010s). The method was RT-PCR. Instrument used: Illumina HiSeq 2500. The public reads were reprocessed in TCRdb via fastp at Q25 and MiXCR, keeping in-frame beta chains. Rows with a matching CDR3 protein are joined into one entry that keeps the most common DNA and genes. A total of 650,000 to 800,000 distinct CDR3 sequences appear in this sample, under 20% of them only once. Approximately 10% of the sample is held by the ten biggest clonotypes. The source material was PBMCs from blood, sampled 5 days after vaccination. The receptors stem from a middle-aged man who received an inactivated influenza vaccine. Donor details come from another sample of the same person, matched by shared clones.

This clonotype was recorded a few times. V gene TRBV7-6 combines with J gene TRBJ2-1; D remains ambiguous. Trimming took 3 bases from V and 3 from J, leaving 9 bases between them. Germline-derived CDR1 and CDR2 are SGHVS and FNYEAQ. This CDR3 is built from 14 residues. The CDR3 reads CASSFDMNYNEQFF. CDR3 nucleotide sequence: TGTGCCAGCAGCTTTGACATGAACTACAATGAGCAGTTCTTC.

V and J are TRBV9 and TRBJ2-5, with TRBD2 matching over 11 bases. The V gene's germline CDR1 is SGDLS and CDR2 YYNGEE. This CDR3 is 15 amino acids long. J was trimmed by 6 bases and V by 3 bases; bases with no gene match: 7. CDR3 protein: CASSAGTSGRQTQYF. CDR3 bases: TGTGCCAGCAGCGCCGGGACTAGCGGTCGGCAGACCCAGTACTTC.

V and J are TRBV5-1 and TRBJ2-2; a weak D match, TRBD1 (6 bases). The germline CDR1 and CDR2 sequences are SGHRS and YFSETQ. V was pared by 3 bases and J by 3 bases, with 9 bases between. This CDR3 comprises 14 residues. As DNA, the CDR3 is TGCGCCAGCAGCTACCAGGGGCACACCGGGGAGCTGTTTTTT. Residues: CASSYQGHTGELFF.

This chain links TRBV29-1 with TRBJ2-7, with a tentative D call TRBD2 (6 bases). V was shortened by 2 bases and J by 3 bases, with 11 bases between the two germline ends. Per germline, CDR1 SQVTM and CDR2 ANQGSEA. The CDR3 contains 13 residues. The CDR3 DNA follows: TGCAGCGTTGAACGCCTAGCGAGCTACGAGCAGTACTTC. Translated, it gives CSVERLASYEQYF.

The chain combines TRBV6-1 with TRBJ2-1; 9 nucleotides match TRBD2. Germline CDR1 and CDR2: MNHNS and SASEGT. The CDR3 loop spans 15 amino acids. J gave up 8 bases and V 8 bases, and 13 bases lay outside the gene matches. CDR3: CASGSLSGGSDEQFF. CDR3 in DNA: TGTGCCAGCGGGTCGCTGAGCGGGGGGTCTGATGAGCAGTTCTTC.

This clonotype was seen a handful of times. V usage is TRBV5-4 and J usage is TRBJ2-5; D remains unclear. There are 16 residues in the CDR3. Germline V gene lookup returns CDR1 SGHNT and CDR2 YYREEE (reference sequence). V was cut by 0 bases and J by 0 bases, with 12 bases left in between. The CDR3 coding sequence is TGTGCCAGCAGCTTGGGACCGATAAGGGACCAAGAGACCCAGTACTTC. This codes for CASSLGPIRDQETQYF.

There are a few counts of this clonotype. The chain uses TRBV7-9 and TRBJ2-7; 8 bases map to TRBD2. Germline CDR1 reads SEHNR; CDR2 reads FQNEAQ (reference sequence). Trimming took 5 bases from V and 3 from J; bases not matched to a gene: 6. This CDR3 spans 14 amino acids. CDR3 residues: CASSREGINYEQYF. CDR3 DNA: TGTGCCAGCAGCCGGGAGGGTATCAACTACGAGCAGTACTTC. The variable domain in full, with the rest retrieved from reference TRBV7-9 and TRBJ2-7, is DTGVSQNPRHKITKRGQNVTFRCDPISEHNRLYWYRQTLGQGPEFLTYFQNEAQLEKSRLLSDRFSAERPKGSFSTLEIQRTEQGDSAMYLCASSREGINYEQYFGPGTRLTVT.

This chain joins TRBV20-1 and TRBJ2-1; possible D gene TRBD2, 6 bases. Trimming removed 3 bases at V and 12 bases at J, with 15 bases between. This CDR3 is 12 amino acids long. The germline gives CDR1 DFQATT, CDR2 SNEGSKA (reference sequence). The CDR3 region has the DNA TGCAGTGCTAGTAAGGGCGGGGACGGGCAGTTCTTC. Its translation is CSASKGGDGQFF.

This clonotype was counted once. The chain combines TRBV12-3 or TRBV12-4 with TRBJ1-2; maybe TRBD1 (5 bases). The germline V and J ends were trimmed by 5 bases and 4 bases, with 17 bases remaining between them. CDR3 length: 15 amino acids. CDR3 nucleotide sequence: TGTGCCAGCAGTATCCGTATGGGGCAAGGCTATGGCTACACCTTC. Amino acids: CASSIRMGQGYGYTF.

This clonotype was seen only a few times. The chain links TRBV5-6 to TRBJ2-2, with D possibly TRBD2 on 6 matching bases. CDR1 is SGHDT, CDR2 YYEEEE, per germline. CDR3 length equals 15 residues. The V end was cut by 4 bases, the J end by 3 bases, with 13 bases between. CDR3 sequence reads: CASSAPGVDTGELFF. CDR3 nucleotides: TGTGCCAGCAGCGCTCCGGGAGTCGACACCGGGGAGCTGTTTTTT.

The V and J genes are TRBV7-3 and TRBJ2-5; D gene unclear. Germline values: CDR1 SGHTA, CDR2 FQGTGA. This CDR3 is built from 13 residues. V was cut by 5 bases and J by 2 bases, with 9 bases left in between. The CDR3 sequence: CASSASSQETQYF. As DNA, the CDR3 is TGTGCCAGCAGCGCATCTTCACAAGAGACCCAGTACTTC. Full variable domain (outside the CDR3, taken from reference TRBV7-3 and TRBJ2-5): GAGVSQTPSNKVTEKGKYVELRCDPISGHTALYWYRQSLGQGPEFLIYFQGTGAADDSGLPNDRFFAVRPEGSVSTLKIQRTERGDSAVYLCASSASSQETQYFGPGTRLLVL.

This clonotype was picked up a small number of times. The chain couples TRBV5-1 to TRBJ1-4; D is undetermined. The CDR3 runs 16 residues. V was clipped by 0 bases and J by 4 bases, with 13 bases between them. Germline values: CDR1 SGHRS, CDR2 YFSETQ. CDR3 amino acids: CASSLDPVSYNEKLFF. CDR3 nucleotide sequence: TGCGCCAGCAGCTTGGACCCGGTCAGCTATAATGAAAAACTGTTTTTT. Drawing the rest from reference TRBV5-1 and TRBJ1-4, the complete variable domain is KAGVTQTPRYLIKTRGQQVTLSCSPISGHRSVSWYQQTPGQGLQFLFEYFSETQRNKGNFPGRFSGRQFSNSRSEMNVSTLELGDSALYLCASSLDPVSYNEKLFFGSGTQLSVL.

This clonotype occurred many times. The chain is built from TRBV12-3 or TRBV12-4 and TRBJ2-2; D not certain. V gave up 3 bases and J gave up 7 bases, with 9 bases separating them. This CDR3 is 13 amino acids long. The DNA for the CDR3 is TGTGCCAGCAGTTTGGTGCAAGTCGGGGAGCTGTTTTTT. Residues: CASSLVQVGELFF.

The gene calls are TRBV5-1 and TRBJ2-2; D not resolved. With 4 bases removed from V and 3 bases from J, the gap between germline ends came to 10 bases. This CDR3 comprises 14 residues. From germline, CDR1 is SGHRS and CDR2 YFSETQ. The CDR3 bases are TGCGCCAGCAGCCGATACGAGGACACCGGGGAGCTGTTTTTT. Translation gives CASSRYEDTGELFF.

The rearrangement links TRBV11-2 to TRBJ1-1, with unresolved D. CDR1 SGHAT and CDR2 FQNNGV come from the germline V gene. V lost 5 bases, J lost 2 bases, and 15 bases lay in between. The CDR3 spans 15 residues. The CDR3 DNA reads TGTGCCAGCAGCCCATGGGTTGCAACAAACACTGAAGCTTTCTTT. As protein: CASSPWVATNTEAFF.

The chain uses TRBV4-3 and TRBJ1-3, with unresolved D. Germline lookup yields CDR1 LGHNA and CDR2 YSLEER. Trimming stripped 0 bases from V and 0 bases from J, with 9 bases between. This CDR3 has 16 residues. This CDR3 is CASSQDTGISGNTIYF. In nucleotides, the CDR3 is TGCGCCAGCAGCCAAGATACGGGCATCTCTGGAAACACCATATATTTT.

There are a few counts of this clonotype. The chain links TRBV28 to TRBJ2-3; D might be TRBD1 or TRBD2, each matching 5 bases. V was pared by 6 bases and J by 9 bases, with 19 bases between. Germline V gene data show CDR1 as MDHEN and CDR2 as SYDVKM. The CDR3 is 14 amino acids. This CDR3 reads CASSDGLRQRTQYF. CDR3 sequence (DNA): TGTGCCAGCAGCGACGGACTCCGACAGCGGACGCAGTATTTT.

The V and J genes are TRBV7-2 and TRBJ2-3; D remains ambiguous. Germline lookup yields CDR1 SGHTA and CDR2 FQGNSA. V lost 5 bases to trimming and J lost 10 bases, with 16 bases between them. CDR3 length equals 13 residues. Here the CDR3 DNA reads TGTGCCAGCAGCCAATATTCAGGTCAGCCGCAGTATTTT. Translation: CASSQYSGQPQYF.

The gene calls are TRBV14 and TRBJ1-2; 7 bases line up with TRBD1. The length of the CDR3 is 17 residues. Germline values: CDR1 SGHDN, CDR2 FVKESK. Losses at the gene ends were 0 bases for V and 8 bases for J; bases not matched to a gene: 15. The CDR3 DNA reads as TGTGCCAGCAGCCAAGACCCACTTACCGACAGGGCGAGCGGCTACACCTTC. Amino acids: CASSQDPLTDRASGYTF.

V and J are TRBV20-1 and TRBJ2-7; maybe TRBD2 (6 bases). Germline V gives CDR1 DFQATT, CDR2 SNEGSKA (reference sequence). The CDR3 covers 11 residues. The V end was cut by 3 bases, the J end by 5 bases, with 8 bases between. In DNA, the CDR3 is TGCAGTGCTAGGGGGGGTAACGAGCAGTACTTC. It encodes CSARGGNEQYF.

The chain combines TRBV5-1 with TRBJ2-7; D unclear. Germline V gene lookup returns CDR1 SGHRS and CDR2 YFSETQ. The CDR3 sequence is 15 residues long. V lost 0 bases, J lost 0 bases, and 10 bases lay in between. CDR3 sequence: CASSLAPVSSYEQYF. CDR3 DNA sequence: TGCGCCAGCAGCTTGGCCCCCGTGAGCTCCTACGAGCAGTACTTC. The full variable domain, its missing parts supplied by reference TRBV5-1 and TRBJ2-7, is KAGVTQTPRYLIKTRGQQVTLSCSPISGHRSVSWYQQTPGQGLQFLFEYFSETQRNKGNFPGRFSGRQFSNSRSEMNVSTLELGDSALYLCASSLAPVSSYEQYFGPGTRLTVT.

In its sample, this clonotype was seen a few times. The chain has TRBV6-2 or TRBV6-3 and TRBJ2-5, with a weak D call TRBD1 (6 bases). The CDR3 spans 15 residues. Germline V lookup: CDR1 MNHEY, CDR2 SVGEGT. Deletions cut 5 bases from V and 2 bases from J, with 15 bases between. CDR3 in amino acids: CASSKGTLVQETQYF. The CDR3 DNA reads as TGTGCCAGCAGTAAAGGGACACTCGTTCAAGAGACCCAGTACTTC.

This clonotype appeared a few times. J is TRBJ2-7 and V is TRBV7-9, with D perhaps TRBD2 (6 bases). The CDR3 has 13 amino acids. Germline V gives CDR1 SEHNR, CDR2 FQNEAQ (reference sequence). Trimming cost V 6 bases and J 2 bases, with 11 bases left between them. CDR3 residues: CASRSGLAYEQYF. Here the CDR3 DNA reads TGTGCCAGCAGGTCGGGACTTGCCTACGAGCAGTACTTC. Filled out from reference TRBV7-9 and TRBJ2-7, the complete variable domain reads DTGVSQNPRHKITKRGQNVTFRCDPISEHNRLYWYRQTLGQGPEFLTYFQNEAQLEKSRLLSDRFSAERPKGSFSTLEIQRTEQGDSAMYLCASRSGLAYEQYFGPGTRLTVT.

The chain has TRBV7-2 and TRBJ2-2; no reliable D call. The CDR3 runs to 14 residues. Germline assignment: CDR1 SGHTA and CDR2 FQGNSA. V was trimmed by 5 bases and J by 6 bases, leaving 13 bases between them. The CDR3 loop is CASSLDRIAGELFF. The CDR3 coding sequence is TGTGCCAGCAGCCTGGACCGTATCGCCGGGGAGCTGTTTTTT.

This clonotype occurred a few times. This chain connects TRBV10-2 to TRBJ1-6; D is perhaps TRBD1 (6 bases). CDR1 is WSHSY, CDR2 SAAADI, per germline. V dropped 7 bases and J dropped 2 bases, with 9 bases sitting between them. The CDR3 sequence is 14 residues long. CDR3 bases: TGCGCCAGCAACCGGGACACCTATAATTCACCCCTCCACTTT. This codes for CASNRDTYNSPLHF.

A few counts support this clonotype. The chain couples TRBV6-2 or TRBV6-3 to TRBJ2-1; 10 bases fit TRBD2. The CDR3 spans 17 residues. Per germline, CDR1 MNHEY and CDR2 SVGEGT. V shed 0 bases and J 0 bases; nucleotides not matched to a gene: 2. The chain's CDR3 is CASSYSLAGGSYNEQFF. The CDR3 bases are TGTGCCAGCAGTTACTCGTTAGCGGGGGGCTCCTACAATGAGCAGTTCTTC.

V is TRBV7-9 and J is TRBJ2-5; either TRBD1 or TRBD2 may supply D (5 bases each). CDR1 is SEHNR and CDR2 is FQNEAQ in the germline V gene (reference sequence). V was clipped by 2 bases and J by 5 bases, with 15 bases between them. The CDR3 runs 15 residues. The CDR3 region has the DNA TGTGCCAGCAGCTTATCTCAGGGACCCCTGGAGACCCAGTACTTC. This codes for CASSLSQGPLETQYF.

This chain uses TRBV20-1 with TRBJ1-1; the match to TRBD1 covers 7 bases. The CDR3 has 12 amino acids. In germline, CDR1 is DFQATT, CDR2 SNEGSKA (reference sequence). The J segment lost 5 bases and the V segment lost 6 bases, leaving 6 bases of the junction unmatched. CDR3 in amino acids: CSAPPQGTEAFF. The CDR3 region has the DNA TGCAGTGCGCCACCACAGGGGACTGAAGCTTTCTTT.

This clonotype has only a few counts. The chain is built from TRBV11-2 and TRBJ2-5, with 9 bases aligning to TRBD2. The junction had 12 bases not matched to a gene; V was cut back by 5 bases and J by 2 bases. Germline assignment: CDR1 SGHAT and CDR2 FQNNGV. The CDR3 contains 17 residues. The CDR3, as DNA: TGTGCCAGCAGCCTGGGGCAGAGACTAGCGGTTCAAGAGACCCAGTACTTC. Translated, it gives CASSLGQRLAVQETQYF.